These T cell receptor beta chains were read from a single sample in a study of blood T cell repertoires in COVID-19. TCRdb's table, derived via immunoSEQ multiplex PCR, lists solely in-frame clones and lacks some. This repertoire shows roughly 100,000 clones, approximately 88% found once; its top ten account for less than 5%. The sample taken for sequencing was peripheral blood. The receptors here all came from a human donor in a cohort sampled during active COVID-19. Each CDR3 is given with its conserved first and last residue. Fields, in order: V gene, clone size, J gene, D gene, CDR3 DNA, CDR3 protein. A D gene is named only where the DNA matches it firmly. Rows give clone size only sometimes, using once, few, many, or a class for an expanded clone.

V: TRBV4-1; size: NA; J: TRBJ1-1; D: TRBD1; DNA: TGCGCCAGCAGTCGCCGGGACAGGGATTTCACTGAAGCTTTCTTT; CDR3: CASSRRDRDFTEAFF
V: TRBV7-2; size: NA; J: TRBJ1-5; D: NA; DNA: TGTGCCAGCAGCTTACCCGGGGGGCAGGGGCCCCAGCATTTT; CDR3: CASSLPGGQGPQHF
V: TRBV4-2; size: NA; J: TRBJ1-4; D: NA; DNA: TGTGCCAGCAGCCAAGACGGGAGGGCAACTAATGAAAAACTGTTTTTT; CDR3: CASSQDGRATNEKLFF
V: TRBV4-3; size: NA; J: TRBJ2-1; D: TRBD2; DNA: TGCGCCAGCAGCCAAGTCCTGACTAGCGGGGGGTACAATGAGCAGTTCTTC; CDR3: CASSQVLTSGGYNEQFF
V: TRBV28; size: once; J: TRBJ2-1; D: TRBD2; DNA: TGTGCCAGCAGTTCCCCGAGAGCGGGGGGGCCGAGGAATGAGCAGTTCTTC; CDR3: CASSSPRAGGPRNEQFF
V: TRBV7-8; size: NA; J: TRBJ2-7; D: TRBD1; DNA: TGTGCCAGCAGTTCCCATGACAGGGCCCATCTTTACGAGCAGTACTTC; CDR3: CASSSHDRAHLYEQYF
V: TRBV3-1/TRBV3-2; size: NA; J: TRBJ2-7; D: TRBD2; DNA: TGTGCCAGCAGCCGGGGACTAGCGGACGAGCAGTACTTC; CDR3: CASSRGLADEQYF
V: TRBV28; size: NA; J: TRBJ2-4; D: TRBD1; DNA: TGTGCCAGCAGCTCAGGCCCGGGACAGATTCAGTACTTC; CDR3: CASSSGPGQIQYF
V: TRBV7-2; size: NA; J: TRBJ2-3; D: NA; DNA: TGTGCCAGCAGCCCCCTTAGCACAGATACGCAGTATTTT; CDR3: CASSPLSTDTQYF
V: TRBV7-2; size: NA; J: TRBJ2-3; D: TRBD1; DNA: TGTGCCAGCAGCTTAGGGGGACAGGGGGGCACAGATACGCAGTATTTT; CDR3: CASSLGGQGGTDTQYF
V: TRBV19; size: once; J: TRBJ1-1; D: NA; DNA: TGTGCCAGTAGTATCGAGGCAGGGAAAGCTGAAGCTTTCTTT; CDR3: CASSIEAGKAEAFF
V: TRBV5-1; size: NA; J: TRBJ2-1; D: TRBD1; DNA: TGCGCCAGCAGCCTCCGGGACAGGGGGAATGAGCAGTTCTTC; CDR3: CASSLRDRGNEQFF
V: TRBV12-2; size: once; J: TRBJ2-3; D: NA; DNA: TGTGCAAGGCTGGTCGCGCTCTCTGGCACAGATACGCAGTATTTT; CDR3: CARLVALSGTDTQYF
V: TRBV18; size: NA; J: TRBJ2-7; D: NA; DNA: TGTGCCAGCTCCGGGGAGTGGCACGAGCAGTACTTC; CDR3: CASSGEWHEQYF
V: TRBV9; size: NA; J: TRBJ1-2; D: NA; DNA: TGTGCCAGCAGCGTAGGGGCAGGGTATGGCTACACCTTC; CDR3: CASSVGAGYGYTF